This entry describes one T cell receptor (beta chain). Its antigen is undetermined. This sample is part of a study of regulatory T cells in long-lasting Graves disease. According to the study, TCR beta libraries were built with iRepertoire HTBI primers and CDR3-region Arm-PCR. Original processing notes: The samples included approximately 60 TRBV and under 15 TRBJ segments. TCRdb re-called the multiplex PCR reads through MiXCR, storing one row per CDR3 protein. The V and J calls here are based on TCRdb, not the publication. Here the sample spans about 450,000 distinct CDR3 sequences, less than 25% being singletons. Regarding time point: persistent/refractory GD, antithyroid drugs over 5 years with positive TRAb. From PBMCs, RNA was extracted and then used to make the TCR library. In germline, CDR1 is MNHEY, CDR2 SVGAGI. The V and J ends lost 4 bases and 6 bases respectively, with 13 bases between them. The CDR3 loop spans 13 amino acids.

Study observations and caveats: Accuracy might have suffered from few samples.

This TCR was recovered from a female donor with Graves disease. The rearrangement uses TRBV6-5 and TRBJ2-7; D remains ambiguous. The sequenced sample was peripheral blood mononuclear cells (PBMCs), obtained when the disease was refractory, from a patient treated with antithyroid drugs. The CDR3: CASSFIVASEQYF. The CDR3 DNA sequence: TGTGCCAGCAGTTTCATCGTAGCTTCCGAGCAGTACTTC.